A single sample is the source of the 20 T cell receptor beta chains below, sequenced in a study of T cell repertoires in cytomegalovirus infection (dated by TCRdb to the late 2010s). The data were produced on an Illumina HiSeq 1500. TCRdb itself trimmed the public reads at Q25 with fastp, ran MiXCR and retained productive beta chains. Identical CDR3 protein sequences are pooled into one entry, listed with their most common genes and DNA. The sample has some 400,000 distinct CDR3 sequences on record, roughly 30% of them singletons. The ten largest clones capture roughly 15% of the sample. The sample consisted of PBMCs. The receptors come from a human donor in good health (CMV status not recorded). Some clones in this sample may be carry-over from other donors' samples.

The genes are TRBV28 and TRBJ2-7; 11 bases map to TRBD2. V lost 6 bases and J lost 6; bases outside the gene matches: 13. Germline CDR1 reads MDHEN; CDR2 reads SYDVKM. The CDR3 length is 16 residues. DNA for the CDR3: TGTGCCAGCAGCTCCCCCGGGCTAGCGGGGGGCCGCGAGCAGTACTTC. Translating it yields CASSSPGLAGGREQYF.

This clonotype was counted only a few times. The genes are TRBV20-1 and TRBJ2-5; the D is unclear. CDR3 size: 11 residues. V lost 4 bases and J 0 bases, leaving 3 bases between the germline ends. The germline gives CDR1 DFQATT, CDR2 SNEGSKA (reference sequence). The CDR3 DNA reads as TGCAGTGCTACGTACCAAGAGACCCAGTACTTC. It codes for CSATYQETQYF.

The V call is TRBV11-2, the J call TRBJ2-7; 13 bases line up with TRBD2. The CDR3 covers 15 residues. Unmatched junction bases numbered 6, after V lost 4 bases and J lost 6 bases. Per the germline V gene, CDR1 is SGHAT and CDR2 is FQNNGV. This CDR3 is CASSSGTSGAGEQYF. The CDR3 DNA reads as TGTGCCAGCAGCTCCGGGACTAGCGGGGCGGGCGAGCAGTACTTC.

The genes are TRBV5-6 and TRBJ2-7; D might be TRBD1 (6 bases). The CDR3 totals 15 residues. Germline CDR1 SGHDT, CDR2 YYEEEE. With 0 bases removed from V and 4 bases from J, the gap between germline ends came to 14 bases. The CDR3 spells CASSLVPQGTYEQYF. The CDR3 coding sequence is TGTGCCAGCAGCTTGGTCCCCCAGGGGACATACGAGCAGTACTTC.

This chain's CDR3 is CASRARGQNQPQHF. DNA for the CDR3: TGTGCCAGCAGGGCGAGAGGGCAGAATCAGCCCCAGCATTTT. The V gene is TRBV19, the J gene TRBJ1-5; D possibly corresponds to TRBD1 (5 bases). CDR3 length equals 14 residues. In germline, CDR1 is LNHDA, CDR2 SQIVND (reference sequence). The V end was cut by 9 bases, the J end by 4 bases, with 16 bases between.

CDR3 sequence (DNA): TGTGCCTGGAGAAGGGACACCTACGAGCAGTACTTC. Translating gives CAWRRDTYEQYF. The J gene is TRBJ2-7, the V gene TRBV30; tentative D call: TRBD1 (6 bases). CDR1 and CDR2 (germline): GTSNPN, SVGIG (reference sequence). With 3 bases removed from V and 2 bases from J, the gap between germline ends came to 8 bases. The CDR3 contains 12 residues.

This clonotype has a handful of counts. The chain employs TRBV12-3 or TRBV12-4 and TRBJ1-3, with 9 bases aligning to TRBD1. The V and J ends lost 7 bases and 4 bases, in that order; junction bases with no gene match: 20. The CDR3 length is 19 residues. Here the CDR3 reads CASNPRGDRVGFRGNTIYF. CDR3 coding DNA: TGTGCCAGCAACCCTAGGGGGGACAGGGTAGGATTTCGCGGAAACACCATATATTTT.

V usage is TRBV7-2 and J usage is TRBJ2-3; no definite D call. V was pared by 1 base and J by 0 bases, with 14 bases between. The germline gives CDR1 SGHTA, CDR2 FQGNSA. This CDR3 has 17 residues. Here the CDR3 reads CASSLDEVSPSTDTQYF. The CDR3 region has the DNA TGTGCCAGCAGCTTAGACGAGGTCAGCCCTAGCACAGATACGCAGTATTTT.

The CDR3 loop reads CAISESFGQGGNTIYF. Here the CDR3 DNA reads TGTGCCATCAGTGAGTCGTTTGGGCAGGGTGGAAACACCATATATTTT. The chain joins TRBV10-3 to TRBJ1-3; D perhaps matches TRBD1 (5 bases). Per germline, CDR1 ENHRY and CDR2 SYGVKD. CDR3 size: 16 residues. Trimming removed 0 bases from V and 3 bases from J, with 12 bases in between.

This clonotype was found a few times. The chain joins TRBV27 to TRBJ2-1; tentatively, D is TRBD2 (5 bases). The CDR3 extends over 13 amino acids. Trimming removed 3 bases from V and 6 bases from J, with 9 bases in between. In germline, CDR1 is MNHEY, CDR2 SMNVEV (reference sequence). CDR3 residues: CASSFGGLNEQFF. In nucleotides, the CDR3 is TGTGCCAGCAGTTTTGGAGGACTCAATGAGCAGTTCTTC.

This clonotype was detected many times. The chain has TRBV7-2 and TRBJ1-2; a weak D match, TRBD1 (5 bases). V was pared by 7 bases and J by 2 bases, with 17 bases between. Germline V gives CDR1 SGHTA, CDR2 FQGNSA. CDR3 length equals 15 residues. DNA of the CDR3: TGTGCCAGCAACGTTGGACCGGGACCCAACTATGGCTACACCTTC. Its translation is CASNVGPGPNYGYTF.

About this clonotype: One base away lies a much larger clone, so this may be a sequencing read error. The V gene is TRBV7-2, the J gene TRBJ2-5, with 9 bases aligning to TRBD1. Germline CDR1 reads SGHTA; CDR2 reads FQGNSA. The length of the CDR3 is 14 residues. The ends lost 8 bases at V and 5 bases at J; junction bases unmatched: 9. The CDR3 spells CASRDTGGRETQYF. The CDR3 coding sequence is TGTGCCAGCCGCGACACAGGGGGCCGGGAGACCCAGTACTTC.

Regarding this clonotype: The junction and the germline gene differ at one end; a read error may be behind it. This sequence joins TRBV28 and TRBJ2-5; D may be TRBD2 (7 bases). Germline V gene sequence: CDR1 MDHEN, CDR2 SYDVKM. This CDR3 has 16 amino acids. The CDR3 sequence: CASSSLLGGQKETQCF. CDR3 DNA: TGTGCAAGCAGTTCCCTTCTGGGGGGGCAGAAAGAGACCCAGTGCTTC.

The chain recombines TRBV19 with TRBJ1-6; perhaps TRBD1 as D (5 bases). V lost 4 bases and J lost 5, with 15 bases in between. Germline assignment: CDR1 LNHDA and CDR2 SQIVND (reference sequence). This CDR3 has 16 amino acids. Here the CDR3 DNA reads TGTGCCAGTAGTACCTCCCGGACAATCGATAATTCACCCCTCCACTTT. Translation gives CASSTSRTIDNSPLHF.

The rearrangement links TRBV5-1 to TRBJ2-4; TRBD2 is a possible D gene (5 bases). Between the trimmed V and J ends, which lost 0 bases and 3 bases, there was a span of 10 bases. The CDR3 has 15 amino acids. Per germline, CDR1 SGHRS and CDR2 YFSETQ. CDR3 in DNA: TGCGCCAGCAGCTTGGATGGTCGGGGCAAAAACATTCAGTACTTC. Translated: CASSLDGRGKNIQYF.

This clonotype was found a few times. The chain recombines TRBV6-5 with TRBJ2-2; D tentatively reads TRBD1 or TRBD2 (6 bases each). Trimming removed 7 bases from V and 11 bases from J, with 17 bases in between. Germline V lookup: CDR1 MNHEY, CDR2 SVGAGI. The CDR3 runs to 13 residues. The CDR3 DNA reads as TGTGCCAGCACCTACGAGGGGGGCAGCGAGCTGTTTTTT. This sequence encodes CASTYEGGSELFF.

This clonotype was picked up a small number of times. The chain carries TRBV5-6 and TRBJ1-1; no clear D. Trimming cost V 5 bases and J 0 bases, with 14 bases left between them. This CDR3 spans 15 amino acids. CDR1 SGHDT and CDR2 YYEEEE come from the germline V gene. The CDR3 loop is CASRSLLAMNTEAFF. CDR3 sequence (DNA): TGTGCCAGCAGGTCCCTGTTGGCAATGAACACTGAAGCTTTCTTT.

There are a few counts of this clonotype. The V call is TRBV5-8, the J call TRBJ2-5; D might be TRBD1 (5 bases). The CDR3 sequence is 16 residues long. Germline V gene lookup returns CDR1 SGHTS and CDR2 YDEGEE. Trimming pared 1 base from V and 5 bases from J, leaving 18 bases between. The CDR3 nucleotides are TGTGCCAGCAGCTTGCCGCTGCCAGGGTATATCGAGACCCAGTACTTC. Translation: CASSLPLPGYIETQYF.

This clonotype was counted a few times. The CDR3 reads CASSSIRLAYEQFF. The DNA for the CDR3 is TGTGCCAGCAGTTCCATCCGACTAGCGTACGAGCAGTTCTTC. The rearrangement joins TRBV28 to TRBJ2-1; 8 bases line up with TRBD2. The junction had 9 bases not matched to a gene; V was cut back by 4 bases and J by 10 bases. CDR1 is MDHEN, CDR2 SYDVKM, per germline. The CDR3 sequence is 14 residues long.

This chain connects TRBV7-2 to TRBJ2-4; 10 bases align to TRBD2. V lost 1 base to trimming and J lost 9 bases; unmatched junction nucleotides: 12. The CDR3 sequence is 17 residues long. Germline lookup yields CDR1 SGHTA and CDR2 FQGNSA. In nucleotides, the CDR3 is TGTGCCAGCAGCTTAGACTGGGGACTAGCGCTGAGGGGCATTCAGTACTTC. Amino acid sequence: CASSLDWGLALRGIQYF.